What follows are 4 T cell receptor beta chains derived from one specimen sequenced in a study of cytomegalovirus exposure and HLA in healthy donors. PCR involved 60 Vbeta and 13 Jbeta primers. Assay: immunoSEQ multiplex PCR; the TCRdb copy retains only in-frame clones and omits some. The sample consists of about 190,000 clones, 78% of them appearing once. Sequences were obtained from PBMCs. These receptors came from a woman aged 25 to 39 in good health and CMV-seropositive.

CDR3 residues: CASSATDLWLGYTF. The CDR3 DNA sequence: TGTGCCAGCAGCGCGACAGACCTATGGCTTGGCTACACCTTC. The chain employs TRBV7-9 and TRBJ1-2, with a possible D match to TRBD1 (5 bases). The V gene's germline CDR1 is SEHNR and CDR2 FQNEAQ (reference sequence). V was cut by 5 bases and J by 7 bases, with 17 bases left in between. The CDR3 covers 14 residues.

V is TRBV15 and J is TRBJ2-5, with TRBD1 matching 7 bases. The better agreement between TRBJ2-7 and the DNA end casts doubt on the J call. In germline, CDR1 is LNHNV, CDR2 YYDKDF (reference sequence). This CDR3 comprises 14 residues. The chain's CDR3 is CATSRDRVGYEQYF. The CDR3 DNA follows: TGTGCCACCAGTCGCGACAGGGTGGGCTACGAGCAGTACTTC.

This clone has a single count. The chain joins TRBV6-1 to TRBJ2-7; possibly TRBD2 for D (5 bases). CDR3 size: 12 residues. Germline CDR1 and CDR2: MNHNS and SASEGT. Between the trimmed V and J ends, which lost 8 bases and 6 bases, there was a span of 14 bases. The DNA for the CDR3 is TGTGCCAGCTCTCGGGGATCGATCGAGCAGTACTTC. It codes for CASSRGSIEQYF.

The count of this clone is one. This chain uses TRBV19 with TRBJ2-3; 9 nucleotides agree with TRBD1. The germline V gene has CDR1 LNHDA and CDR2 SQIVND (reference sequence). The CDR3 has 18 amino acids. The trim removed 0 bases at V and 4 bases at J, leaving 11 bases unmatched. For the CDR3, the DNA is TGTGCCAGTAGTATAGATCCCTCCGGGACAGGGCCCTCAGATACGCAGTATTTT. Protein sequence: CASSIDPSGTGPSDTQYF.